The sequence of this TCR beta chain was determined in a study of blood T cells in healthy people across ages. Per sample, at least 5 micrograms of total RNA were extracted. Regarding this clonotype: The antigen remains unidentified.

Study-wide results and limits: Older individuals had lower TCR beta diversity per million T cells (the decline was roughly linear). Higher diversity, along with more naive CD4+ cells, distinguished long-lived donors from aged donors.

The CDR3 is made up of 14 amino acids. Then a second PCR, running roughly 7 to 11 cycles, was carried out with a sample-barcoded 5' primer and a J-beta primer mix. With 12 random nucleotides, a template-switch adaptor tagged each individual cDNA molecule. TCRdb re-called the 5' RACE reads through MiXCR, storing one row per CDR3 protein. The table includes fewer than 900,000 distinct CDR3 sequences, roughly 47% detected once. The sample taken for sequencing was blood. V is TRBV21-1 and J is TRBJ2-3; TRBD2 is taken as the D call from the table, unchecked against the DNA. TRBV21-1 is a pseudogene locus. The receptor was derived from a woman aged 55-70 years in good health. The CDR3 loop is CASRVGRPTDTQYF. The CDR3 DNA is TGTGCCAGCAGGGTCGGGAGGCCCACAGATACGCAGTATTTT.